Listed below are T cell receptor beta chains from one sample, sequenced in a study of blood T cell repertoires in COVID-19. Clones were read by immunoSEQ multiplex PCR, and TCRdb kept only the in-frame ones, dropping some. The sample records roughly 410,000 clones, 89% being singletons. The source material was peripheral blood. Every receptor here comes from a woman in her 40s with COVID-19, enrolled during active disease. Each CDR3 is given with its conserved first and last residue.

j_call | v_call | cdr3_aa
TRBJ1-4 | TRBV4-2 | CASSPRDRGEGGEKLFF
TRBJ1-5 | TRBV5-1 | CASSLAGNQPQHF
TRBJ1-2 | TRBV7-8 | CASSPKRDGYTF
TRBJ2-1 | TRBV7-2 | CASSRGTSGGPHNEQFF
TRBJ1-1 | TRBV10-3 | CAISVDRGMNTEAFF
TRBJ2-2 | TRBV11-3 | CASSPGWPQNTGELFF
TRBJ1-5 | TRBV6-5 | CATGQSYPNQPQHF
TRBJ1-1 | TRBV30 | CAWSNMRTEAFF
TRBJ1-5 | TRBV24-1 | CATGQGGQPQHF
TRBJ2-7 | TRBV3-1/TRBV3-2 | CASSQEGQVRRGPSQSYEQYF
TRBJ2-7 | TRBV4-1 | CASSQRDRGTFEQYF
TRBJ2-5 | TRBV27 | CASSLYQRGGHETQYF
TRBJ1-2 | TRBV19 | CASSIVMGRAPKGYTF
TRBJ1-5 | TRBV2 | CASSEARVPQGSNQPQHF
TRBJ1-1 | TRBV10-3 | CAIRDRTHTEAFF
TRBJ2-7 | TRBV6-5 | CASRLGQGDEQYF
TRBJ2-7 | TRBV27 | CASSRRIAAREQYF
TRBJ1-5 | TRBV28 | CASSPSAGGYQPQHF
TRBJ1-5 | TRBV18 | CASSPGQGNQPQHF
TRBJ1-2 | TRBV5-1 | CASSLDHLAGGYGYTF
TRBJ2-2 | TRBV6-1 | CASSDPGVGDGF
TRBJ2-7 | TRBV19 | CASSIEVSSASGSYEQYF
TRBJ1-5 | TRBV2 | CASSGGGGSQPQHF
TRBJ1-5 | TRBV10-3 | CAISEWGGVVNQPQHF
TRBJ1-4 | TRBV7-2 | CASSPLQGGEKLFF
TRBJ1-6 | TRBV7-9 | CASSSSRGSYSPLHF
TRBJ1-4 | TRBV19 | CASRRQGTNEKLFF
TRBJ2-7 | TRBV7-2 | CASSLVGGPQGYEQYF
TRBJ1-4 | TRBV15 | CATSTVGQYNEKLFF
TRBJ1-2 | TRBV2 | CASNSGTVRGYTF
TRBJ1-2 | TRBV27 | CATWDRRGYGYTF
TRBJ1-5 | TRBV5-6 | CASSFYSGSNQPQHF
TRBJ1-5 | TRBV28 | CASSLDRGRNQPQHF
TRBJ2-7 | TRBV19 | CASSIVDSYEQYF
TRBJ1-1 | TRBV6-4 | CASSPSQGVDRFEAFF
TRBJ2-7 | TRBV14 | CASSQGGSYEQYF
TRBJ1-2 | TRBV18 | CASSPPMGSGGYGYTF
TRBJ2-7 | TRBV27 | CASRGQTYEQYF
TRBJ2-7 | TRBV3-1/TRBV3-2 | CASSQEAGQDYEQYF
TRBJ2-7 | TRBV27 | CASSITGSVSSSRYF
TRBJ2-7 | TRBV15 | CATSREQGTYEQYF
TRBJ1-5 | TRBV19 | CASSIDRGQGRQPQHF
TRBJ1-1 | TRBV6-2/TRBV6-3 | CASSYRTSEAFF
TRBJ1-4 | TRBV7-2 | CASSALGATNEKLFF
TRBJ2-1 | TRBV6-5 | CASKETLSYNEQFF
TRBJ2-7 | TRBV27 | CASSLLPTSGSSEQYF
TRBJ1-4 | TRBV10-3 | CAISQGSEKLFF
TRBJ1-4 | TRBV7-6 | CASSPRGDRGDNEKLFF
TRBJ1-3 | TRBV15 | CATSRDTGSGNTIYF